This TCR beta chain is drawn from a study of cytomegalovirus exposure and HLA in healthy donors. Study-wide results and limits: Earlier analysis looked at TCR beta V segments, and most were productive about 87% or about 30% of the time.

With 2 bases removed from V and 3 bases from J, the gap between germline ends came to 8 bases. This CDR3 region has 13 residues. Germline V gene lookup returns CDR1 MGHDK and CDR2 SYGVNS. As for this clone: What it binds is unknown.

The PCR had 60 Vbeta and 13 Jbeta primers. Sequencing used immunoSEQ multiplex PCR; TCRdb keeps in-frame clones, though not all of them. This table has about 200,000 clones, 86% appearing once. This cohort consisted of healthy bone marrow donors. The sample taken for sequencing was PBMCs. V gene TRBV25-1 combines with J gene TRBJ2-7; D is unresolved. The receptor was derived from a woman between 25 and 40 years old in good health and CMV-seronegative. The CDR3 loop is CASSENTFYEQYF. The DNA for the CDR3 is TGTGCCAGCAGTGAAAACACCTTCTACGAGCAGTACTTC.